This TCR beta chain originates from a study of shared T cell receptors in the human thymus. The assay was immunoSEQ multiplex PCR, and TCRdb's table has in-frame clones only and misses some. Counted here are about 610,000 clones, approximately 90% occurring once; the ten biggest clones make up about 0.01%. V dropped 5 bases and J dropped 4; count of bases not matched to a gene: 11. CDR3 length: 16 residues. Germline V CDR1 and CDR2: SGHAT, FQNNGV. The data also belong to a second study, concerning human thymus T cells. That report adds: Resections from corrective heart surgery provided thymus tissue. Highly overlapping thymic repertoires among unrelated individuals were reported in related research.

The receptor was isolated from a boy younger than two with a congenital heart defect. The chain recombines TRBV11-2 with TRBJ1-3; the match to TRBD1 covers 7 bases. Material: thymocytes. DNA of the CDR3: TGTGCCAGCAGCCCAGAGGGAACAGGGGCCGGAAACACCATATATTTT. Translating gives CASSPEGTGAGNTIYF.